A selection of T cell receptor beta chains follows, all from one sample in a study of CD8+ T cells in alopecia areata. Sequencing used immunoSEQ multiplex PCR; TCRdb keeps in-frame clones, though not all of them. There are approximately 150,000 clones in the sample; around 86% occur only once, and about 12% lies in the top ten. Sequencing was performed on CD8+ T cells sorted from blood, taken at week 4, from a patient treated with tofacitinib. The receptors shown here come from a human donor with alopecia areata. Each CDR3 is given with its conserved first and last residue. The order of the fields is D gene, clone size, J gene, V gene, CDR3 DNA, CDR3 protein. D genes are given only for firm matches. Only part of the rows carry a size: once, few, many, or a class if the clone is expanded.

d_call: TRBD2
clone_size: .
j_call: TRBJ2-7
v_call: TRBV6-5
cdr3_nt: TGTGCCAGCAGTCCCGCCCGAGCGGGAGCGGTGCAGTACTTC
cdr3_aa: CASSPARAGAVQYF

d_call: TRBD2
clone_size: .
j_call: TRBJ2-3
v_call: TRBV10-3
cdr3_nt: TGTGCCATCAGGACCACTAGCGGACCAAGCACAGATACGCAGTATTTT
cdr3_aa: CAIRTTSGPSTDTQYF

d_call: .
clone_size: .
j_call: TRBJ1-1
v_call: TRBV5-1
cdr3_nt: TGCGCCAGCAGCTTGGCCGTACTGCTGAACACTGAAGCTTTCTTT
cdr3_aa: CASSLAVLLNTEAFF

d_call: .
clone_size: .
j_call: TRBJ1-1
v_call: TRBV14
cdr3_nt: TGTGCCAGCAGCCAAGATCGGACTACACTGGGTGAAGCTTTCTTT
cdr3_aa: CASSQDRTTLGEAFF

d_call: TRBD2
clone_size: .
j_call: TRBJ2-7
v_call: TRBV29-1
cdr3_nt: TGCAGCGGGCTAGCGGACCCCTCCTACGAGCAGTACTTC
cdr3_aa: CSGLADPSYEQYF

d_call: .
clone_size: few
j_call: TRBJ2-1
v_call: TRBV29-1
cdr3_nt: TGCAGCGTTGGGGGCTCCAGCTCCTACAATGAGCAGTTCTTC
cdr3_aa: CSVGGSSSYNEQFF

d_call: .
clone_size: .
j_call: TRBJ2-7
v_call: TRBV7-8
cdr3_nt: TGTGCCAGCAGCCCCAGCGGCGGGGAGGCCGAATGGCAGTACTTC
cdr3_aa: CASSPSGGEAEWQYF

d_call: TRBD2
clone_size: .
j_call: TRBJ2-5
v_call: TRBV7-9
cdr3_nt: TGTGCCAGCAGTCCATCTGCGGGAGTCGCGACCCAGTACTTC
cdr3_aa: CASSPSAGVATQYF

d_call: .
clone_size: .
j_call: TRBJ2-3
v_call: TRBV18
cdr3_nt: TGTGCCAGCTCACCCACTTCGCCCGACAGCACAGATACGCAGTATTTT
cdr3_aa: CASSPTSPDSTDTQYF

d_call: .
clone_size: .
j_call: TRBJ2-3
v_call: TRBV29-1
cdr3_nt: TGCAGCCCTGTTACAGATACGCAGTATTTT
cdr3_aa: CSPVTDTQYF

d_call: TRBD1
clone_size: .
j_call: TRBJ2-1
v_call: TRBV23-1
cdr3_nt: TGCGCCAGCGGGGGACAGAACAATGAGCAGTTCTTC
cdr3_aa: CASGGQNNEQFF

d_call: .
clone_size: .
j_call: TRBJ1-1
v_call: TRBV27
cdr3_nt: TGTGCCAGCAGTTTTATGATGAGGGGGACTGAAGCTTTCTTT
cdr3_aa: CASSFMMRGTEAFF

d_call: TRBD1
clone_size: .
j_call: TRBJ2-1
v_call: TRBV11-2
cdr3_nt: TGTGCCAGCAGCTTAGTTGTCGACAGGGTGGATGGGGAGTTTTCTTTCTTC
cdr3_aa: CASSLVVDRVDGEFSFF

d_call: .
clone_size: .
j_call: TRBJ1-1
v_call: TRBV2
cdr3_nt: TGTGCCAGCAGTGATATCTGGGGAGAAGGCGCTGAAGCTTTCTTT
cdr3_aa: CASSDIWGEGAEAFF

d_call: TRBD1
clone_size: .
j_call: TRBJ2-2
v_call: TRBV29-1
cdr3_nt: TGCAGCGTTGAAGATTGGGACAGGGGTTCCGGGGAGCTGTTTTTT
cdr3_aa: CSVEDWDRGSGELFF

d_call: TRBD2
clone_size: .
j_call: TRBJ2-3
v_call: TRBV27
cdr3_nt: TGTGCCAGCAGTTTATGGACTAGCGGTACAGATACGCAGTATTTT
cdr3_aa: CASSLWTSGTDTQYF

d_call: .
clone_size: .
j_call: TRBJ2-2
v_call: TRBV27
cdr3_nt: TGTGCCAGCAGCTCCTACTCCTTTTCGAACACCGGGGAGCTGTTTTTT
cdr3_aa: CASSSYSFSNTGELFF

d_call: .
clone_size: .
j_call: TRBJ2-2
v_call: TRBV5-4
cdr3_nt: TGTGCCAGCAGCCTGAACACCGGGGAGCTGTTTTTT
cdr3_aa: CASSLNTGELFF

d_call: .
clone_size: .
j_call: TRBJ2-7
v_call: TRBV4-2
cdr3_nt: TGTGCCAGCAGCCAAGGGGGATACGAGCAGTACTTC
cdr3_aa: CASSQGGYEQYF

d_call: .
clone_size: .
j_call: TRBJ1-1
v_call: TRBV18
cdr3_nt: TGTGCCAGCTCACGACGAGTCGCGGGGGCAACGGAAAACACTGAAGCTTTCTTT
cdr3_aa: CASSRRVAGATENTEAFF

d_call: .
clone_size: .
j_call: TRBJ2-1
v_call: TRBV6-5
cdr3_nt: TGTGCCAGCAGTTACGAGCCGATTAACAATGAGCAGTTCTTC
cdr3_aa: CASSYEPINNEQFF

d_call: .
clone_size: once
j_call: TRBJ2-3
v_call: TRBV29-1
cdr3_nt: TGCAGCGCTTACCCTCGATCCACAGATACGCAGTATTTT
cdr3_aa: CSAYPRSTDTQYF

d_call: .
clone_size: .
j_call: TRBJ2-7
v_call: TRBV7-9
cdr3_nt: TGTGCCAGCAGCTTATCCACAGGGTTCGAGCAGTACTTC
cdr3_aa: CASSLSTGFEQYF

d_call: .
clone_size: .
j_call: TRBJ2-6
v_call: TRBV27
cdr3_nt: TGTGCCAGCACCCAAGGACCCTCTGGGGCCAACGTCCTGACTTTC
cdr3_aa: CASTQGPSGANVLTF

d_call: .
clone_size: once
j_call: TRBJ2-3
v_call: TRBV30
cdr3_nt: TGTGCCTGGAGTGTAGCTAGAAGAGATACGCAGTATTTT
cdr3_aa: CAWSVARRDTQYF

d_call: .
clone_size: few
j_call: TRBJ2-7
v_call: TRBV6-5
cdr3_nt: TGTGCCAGCAGTTACGGCAGGAGCTCCTACGAGCAGTACTTC
cdr3_aa: CASSYGRSSYEQYF

d_call: .
clone_size: .
j_call: TRBJ2-2
v_call: TRBV5-4
cdr3_nt: TGTGCCAGCAGCCCCGGGGGGGAGCTGTTTTTT
cdr3_aa: CASSPGGELFF

d_call: .
clone_size: .
j_call: TRBJ1-2
v_call: TRBV4-1
cdr3_nt: TGCGCCAGCAGCCAAACTCTGGTCGGGGGGGCTGATGGCTACACCTTC
cdr3_aa: CASSQTLVGGADGYTF

d_call: .
clone_size: .
j_call: TRBJ1-4
v_call: TRBV7-6
cdr3_nt: TGTGCCAGCAGCTTAAGCTATGATAATGAAAAACTGTTTTTT
cdr3_aa: CASSLSYDNEKLFF

d_call: TRBD2
clone_size: few
j_call: TRBJ2-1
v_call: TRBV19
cdr3_nt: TGTGCCAGCCGAGGGATCCTAGCGGGAGGCCCCCTCTACAATGAGCAGTTCTTC
cdr3_aa: CASRGILAGGPLYNEQFF

d_call: .
clone_size: .
j_call: TRBJ1-2
v_call: TRBV27
cdr3_nt: TGTGCCAGCAGCCCACTGGGACTCCAAGGAGACTATGGCTACACCTTC
cdr3_aa: CASSPLGLQGDYGYTF

d_call: .
clone_size: .
j_call: TRBJ1-1
v_call: TRBV5-1
cdr3_nt: TGCGCCAGCAGCGATGGGGGCACTGAAGCTTTCTTT
cdr3_aa: CASSDGGTEAFF

d_call: .
clone_size: once
j_call: TRBJ2-3
v_call: TRBV30
cdr3_nt: TGTGCCTGGAGTCATCGAGATACGCAGTATTTT
cdr3_aa: CAWSHRDTQYF

d_call: TRBD1
clone_size: .
j_call: TRBJ1-1
v_call: TRBV7-9
cdr3_nt: TGTGCCAGCAGCCCATCGACAGGGGTAAACACTGAAGCTTTCTTT
cdr3_aa: CASSPSTGVNTEAFF

d_call: .
clone_size: .
j_call: TRBJ1-2
v_call: TRBV29-1
cdr3_nt: TGCAGCGTTGAAGTTCGGGACTATGGCTACACCTTC
cdr3_aa: CSVEVRDYGYTF

d_call: TRBD1
clone_size: once
j_call: TRBJ2-5
v_call: TRBV7-9
cdr3_nt: TGTGCCAGCAGCTTGAACGGACAGGGGGCGGCTCAAGAGACCCAGTACTTC
cdr3_aa: CASSLNGQGAAQETQYF

d_call: TRBD1
clone_size: .
j_call: TRBJ2-4
v_call: TRBV19
cdr3_nt: TGTGCCAGTAGTTGGCGGGACAGGGCCATCAACATTCAGTACTTC
cdr3_aa: CASSWRDRAINIQYF

d_call: .
clone_size: .
j_call: TRBJ2-7
v_call: TRBV9
cdr3_nt: TGTGCCAGCAGCGCACTTAGCGGTAACACGCCGACGGGGGAGCAGTACTTC
cdr3_aa: CASSALSGNTPTGEQYF

d_call: .
clone_size: .
j_call: TRBJ1-5
v_call: TRBV5-6
cdr3_nt: TGTGCCAGCAGCTTGAGACAGTTCAATCAGCCCCAGCATTTT
cdr3_aa: CASSLRQFNQPQHF

d_call: TRBD2
clone_size: .
j_call: TRBJ2-3
v_call: TRBV29-1
cdr3_nt: TGCAGCGTTGAACTAGCGGGGGTAGCCCATACGCAGTATTTT
cdr3_aa: CSVELAGVAHTQYF

d_call: TRBD1
clone_size: .
j_call: TRBJ2-2
v_call: TRBV4-1
cdr3_nt: TGCGCCAGCAGCCCAGGACAGGGGCCGACCGGGGAGCTGTTTTTT
cdr3_aa: CASSPGQGPTGELFF

d_call: TRBD1
clone_size: .
j_call: TRBJ2-7
v_call: TRBV5-1
cdr3_nt: TGCGCCAGCACCCTTTCTTGGACAGGCGAGAGCTACGAGCAGTACTTC
cdr3_aa: CASTLSWTGESYEQYF

d_call: .
clone_size: .
j_call: TRBJ2-7
v_call: TRBV27
cdr3_nt: TGTGCCAGCAGACACAAGTCCTACGAGCAGTACTTC
cdr3_aa: CASRHKSYEQYF

d_call: .
clone_size: .
j_call: TRBJ1-1
v_call: TRBV29-1
cdr3_nt: TGCAGCGGGTCCAGGGTAGGGGGGGCGGTTGAAGCTTTCTTT
cdr3_aa: CSGSRVGGAVEAFF

d_call: TRBD2
clone_size: .
j_call: TRBJ2-7
v_call: TRBV7-9
cdr3_nt: TGTGCCAGCAGCTTCCGACCGACCAAACTAGCGGGGGGAACCTACGAGCAGTACTTC
cdr3_aa: CASSFRPTKLAGGTYEQYF

d_call: TRBD2
clone_size: .
j_call: TRBJ2-7
v_call: TRBV19
cdr3_nt: TGTGCCAGTAGCCAGTTAGCGGGACTAGCCTACGAGCAGTACTTC
cdr3_aa: CASSQLAGLAYEQYF

d_call: .
clone_size: .
j_call: TRBJ1-5
v_call: TRBV7-3
cdr3_nt: TGTGCCAGCAGCGCCACCGGGGATCAGCCCCAGCATTTT
cdr3_aa: CASSATGDQPQHF

d_call: .
clone_size: .
j_call: TRBJ2-7
v_call: TRBV4-1
cdr3_nt: TGCGCCAGCAGCACCGGGTCCGGAAGTTACGAGCAGTACTTC
cdr3_aa: CASSTGSGSYEQYF

d_call: .
clone_size: .
j_call: TRBJ2-3
v_call: TRBV6-5
cdr3_nt: TGTGCCAGCAGTTACGGCGGAAGCACAGATACGCAGTATTTT
cdr3_aa: CASSYGGSTDTQYF

d_call: TRBD2
clone_size: .
j_call: TRBJ2-1
v_call: TRBV30
cdr3_nt: TGTGCCTGGCTCCGGGGGGGATCCTACAATGAGCAGTTCTTC
cdr3_aa: CAWLRGGSYNEQFF

d_call: .
clone_size: .
j_call: TRBJ1-2
v_call: TRBV5-1
cdr3_nt: TGCGCCAGCAGCTTTACTCGGGACCGAGATAACTATGGCTACACCTTC
cdr3_aa: CASSFTRDRDNYGYTF

d_call: .
clone_size: .
j_call: TRBJ1-4
v_call: TRBV11-2
cdr3_nt: TGTGCCAGCCGGCGCGGGGGGCCGACTAATGAAAAACTGTTTTTT
cdr3_aa: CASRRGGPTNEKLFF